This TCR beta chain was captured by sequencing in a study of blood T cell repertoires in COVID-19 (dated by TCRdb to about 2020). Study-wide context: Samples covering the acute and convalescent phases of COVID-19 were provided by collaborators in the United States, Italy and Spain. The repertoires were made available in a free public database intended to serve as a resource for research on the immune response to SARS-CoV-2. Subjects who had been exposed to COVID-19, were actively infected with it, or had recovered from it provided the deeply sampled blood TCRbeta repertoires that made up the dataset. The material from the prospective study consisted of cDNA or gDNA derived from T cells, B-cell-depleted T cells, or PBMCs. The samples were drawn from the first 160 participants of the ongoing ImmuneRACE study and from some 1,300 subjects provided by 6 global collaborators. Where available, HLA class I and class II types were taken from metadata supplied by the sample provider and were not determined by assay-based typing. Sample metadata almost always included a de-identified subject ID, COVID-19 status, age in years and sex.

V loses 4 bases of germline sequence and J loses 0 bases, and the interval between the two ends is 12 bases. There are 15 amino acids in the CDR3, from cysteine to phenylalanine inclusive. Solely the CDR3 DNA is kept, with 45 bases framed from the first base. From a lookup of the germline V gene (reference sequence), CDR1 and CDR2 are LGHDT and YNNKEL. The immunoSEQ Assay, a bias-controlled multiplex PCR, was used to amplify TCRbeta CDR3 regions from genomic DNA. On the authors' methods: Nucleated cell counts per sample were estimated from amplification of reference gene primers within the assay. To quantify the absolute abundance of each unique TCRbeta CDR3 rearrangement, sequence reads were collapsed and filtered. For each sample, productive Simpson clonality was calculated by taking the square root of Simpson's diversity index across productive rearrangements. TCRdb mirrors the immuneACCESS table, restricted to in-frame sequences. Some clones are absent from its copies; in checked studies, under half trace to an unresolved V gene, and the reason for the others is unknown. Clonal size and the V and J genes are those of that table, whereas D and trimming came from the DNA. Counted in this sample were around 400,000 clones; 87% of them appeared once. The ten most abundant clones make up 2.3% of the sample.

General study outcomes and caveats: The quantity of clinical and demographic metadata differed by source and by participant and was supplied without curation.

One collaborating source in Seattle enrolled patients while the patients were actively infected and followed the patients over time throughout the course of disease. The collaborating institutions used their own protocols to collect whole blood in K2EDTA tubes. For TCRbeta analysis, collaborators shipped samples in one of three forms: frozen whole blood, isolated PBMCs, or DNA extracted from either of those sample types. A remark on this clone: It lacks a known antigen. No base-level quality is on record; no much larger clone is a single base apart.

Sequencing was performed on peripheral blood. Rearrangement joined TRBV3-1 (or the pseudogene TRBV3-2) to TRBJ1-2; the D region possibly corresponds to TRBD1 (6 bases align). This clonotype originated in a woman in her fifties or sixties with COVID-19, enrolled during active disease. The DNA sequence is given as TGTGCCAGCAGCCCTGCGACAGGTTCTAACTATGGCTACACCTTC. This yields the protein CASSPATGSNYGYTF.